These 22 T cell receptor beta chains came from one sample sequenced in a study of cytomegalovirus exposure and HLA in healthy donors. PCR was performed using 60 Vbeta and 13 Jbeta primers. The table came from immunoSEQ multiplex PCR; TCRdb's copy has only in-frame clones and leaves some out. The profile covers about 170,000 clones, with about 62% appearing a single time and about 2.9% taken by the ten largest. The sequenced sample consisted of PBMCs. The receptors stem from a man aged 35 to 55 in good health and CMV-seronegative.

The chain carries TRBV7-2 and TRBJ1-5; unclear D gene. Per the germline V gene, CDR1 is SGHTA and CDR2 is FQGNSA. Trimming removed 4 bases at V and 7 bases at J, with 17 bases between. The CDR3 loop spans 15 amino acids. The CDR3 here is CASSSKLSGGQPQHF. In DNA form, the CDR3 reads TGTGCCAGCAGCTCGAAGCTCAGCGGCGGACAGCCCCAGCATTTT.

This clone was seen only a few times. The rearrangement links TRBV19 to TRBJ2-5, with D maybe TRBD1 (5 bases). V lost 7 bases to trimming and J lost 5 bases, with 14 bases between them. The CDR3 covers 13 residues. Per germline, CDR1 LNHDA and CDR2 SQIVND (reference sequence). CDR3 coding DNA: TGTGCCAGTAAGGCAGGGAATAGGGAGACCCAGTACTTC. It is translated as CASKAGNRETQYF.

The V call is TRBV10-2, the J call TRBJ1-6, with 8 bases fitting TRBD1. Germline V gene sequence: CDR1 WSHSY, CDR2 SAAADI. The CDR3 loop spans 15 amino acids. The trim removed 6 bases at V and 10 bases at J, leaving 11 bases unmatched. CDR3 residues: CASRLDRDEESPLHF. The CDR3 DNA reads as TGCGCCAGCAGGTTGGACAGGGATGAGGAATCACCCCTCCACTTT.

This chain connects TRBV5-6 to TRBJ1-2; 9 bases agree with TRBD1. The CDR3 length is 15 residues. Germline-derived CDR1 and CDR2 are SGHDT and YYEEEE. V was pared by 1 base and J by 5 bases, with 6 bases of the junction left unmatched. DNA for the CDR3: TGTGCCAGCAGCTTGCGGACAGGGGCTGGTTATGGCTACACCTTC. This translates into CASSLRTGAGYGYTF.

CDR3 bases: TGTGCCAGTAGTCGTGTTGGGGGGATCTCCTACAATGAGCAGTTCTTC. Translation gives CASSRVGGISYNEQFF. The chain uses TRBV19 and TRBJ2-1; possibly TRBD2 for D (6 bases). The CDR3 consists of 16 residues. Trimming took off 5 bases at V and 0 bases at J, with 14 bases between the two ends. Germline loops: CDR1 LNHDA, CDR2 SQIVND (reference sequence).

This clone was picked up a small number of times. The genes are TRBV19 and TRBJ2-5; 15 positions match TRBD2. The CDR3 has 17 amino acids. V lost 4 bases, J lost 4 bases, and 7 bases stayed unmatched. The germline gives CDR1 LNHDA, CDR2 SQIVND (reference sequence). The CDR3: CASSKGLAGGYGETQYF. The CDR3 DNA reads TGTGCCAGTAGTAAGGGACTAGCGGGGGGATACGGAGAGACCCAGTACTTC.

V usage is TRBV2 and J usage is TRBJ2-3; no firm D call. Germline CDR1 reads SNHLY; CDR2 reads FYNNEI. The length of the CDR3 is 14 residues. The germline V and J ends were trimmed by 4 bases and 0 bases, with 8 bases remaining between them. The CDR3 loop is CASSGATSTDTQYF. The CDR3 bases are TGTGCCAGCAGTGGAGCGACTAGCACAGATACGCAGTATTTT.

The rearrangement joins TRBV7-6 to TRBJ1-4, with TRBD1 as a possible D gene (6 bases). V was cut by 1 base and J by 8 bases, with 14 bases left in between. CDR3 length: 15 residues. Per the germline V gene, CDR1 is SGHVS and CDR2 is FNYEAQ. The CDR3 nucleotides are TGTGCCAGCAGCTTAGGACAGGCCGGAGAGGAAAAACTGTTTTTT. The encoded protein is CASSLGQAGEEKLFF.

This rearrangement joins TRBV6-1 to TRBJ1-5; 9 bases are a match to TRBD1. The CDR3 extends over 17 amino acids. Germline values: CDR1 MNHNS, CDR2 SASEGT. J was trimmed by 5 bases and V by 4 bases; bases with no gene match: 12. CDR3 residues: CASSATTGGYEDQPQHF. CDR3 in DNA: TGTGCCAGCAGTGCTACAACAGGGGGCTATGAAGATCAGCCCCAGCATTTT.

This clone turned up a few times. J is TRBJ1-2 and V is TRBV30; 8 bases match TRBD1. The CDR3 covers 16 residues. V lost 2 bases and J lost 3; bases outside the gene matches: 11. Per germline, CDR1 GTSNPN and CDR2 SVGIG (reference sequence). The DNA of the CDR3 is TGTGCCTGGAGTCGAACGGGGGACAGGATCCACTATGGCTACACCTTC. Translated: CAWSRTGDRIHYGYTF.

This clone has just a few counts. The chain carries TRBV7-2 and TRBJ2-2; no reliable D call. The V end lost 0 bases, the J end lost 3 bases, and 11 bases lay between the germline ends. Germline V CDR1 and CDR2: SGHTA, FQGNSA. The CDR3 extends over 16 amino acids. CDR3 DNA sequence: TGTGCCAGCAGCTTAGCCTTCCCCCGCGACACCGGGGAGCTGTTTTTT. Translation: CASSLAFPRDTGELFF. Complete variable domain (other parts from reference TRBV7-2 and TRBJ2-2): GAGVSQSPSNKVTEKGKDVELRCDPISGHTALYWYRQSLGQGLEFLIYFQGNSAPDKSGLPSDRFSAERTGGSVSTLTIQRTQQEDSAVYLCASSLAFPRDTGELFFGEGSRLTVL.

V is TRBV7-9 and J is TRBJ2-3; D ambiguous. Germline CDR1 SEHNR, CDR2 FQNEAQ (reference sequence). Trimming removed 3 bases from V and 4 bases from J, with 8 bases in between. This CDR3 comprises 13 residues. Written as DNA, the CDR3 is TGTGCCAGCAGCTTCCCCCCGGCAGATACGCAGTATTTT. This codes for CASSFPPADTQYF.

The chain is built from TRBV19 and TRBJ2-5; weak D call: TRBD2 (5 bases). The closer fit of TRBJ2-7 to the DNA end suggests the J call may be wrong. Germline V CDR1 and CDR2: LNHDA, SQIVND (reference sequence). This CDR3 contains 13 residues. The CDR3 nucleotides read TGTGCCAGTAAAACTAGTTTTTCCGACGAGCAGTACTTC. This translates into CASKTSFSDEQYF.

The sample holds a few counts of this clone. This sequence joins TRBV7-3 and TRBJ2-1; 14 positions agree with TRBD2. The CDR3 contains 21 residues. V dropped 5 bases and J dropped 0; count of bases not matched to a gene: 15. The V gene's germline CDR1 is SGHTA and CDR2 FQGTGA. The CDR3 here is CASSQTGTSGSRGSSYNEQFF. CDR3 DNA: TGTGCCAGCAGCCAAACCGGGACTAGCGGGAGTCGTGGGAGCTCCTACAATGAGCAGTTCTTC.

J is TRBJ2-3 and V is TRBV5-1, with a possible D match to TRBD1 (5 bases). The CDR3 loop spans 14 amino acids. The germline CDR1 and CDR2 sequences are SGHRS and YFSETQ. V shed 3 bases and J shed 8 bases, with 16 bases lying between them. The CDR3 sequence: CASSSDSSAATQYF. CDR3 coding DNA: TGCGCCAGCAGCTCCGACAGCAGCGCCGCTACGCAGTATTTT.

As regards this clone: The junction shows a germline mismatch at one end, possibly a read error. The same CDR3 can be traced to other DNA sequences in this sample. The CDR3 protein is CASSFDRGNYGYTF. The CDR3 region has the DNA TGTGCCAGTAGCTTTGACAGGGGTAACTATGGCTACACCTTC. J is TRBJ1-2 and V is TRBV5-4; TRBD1 matches 8 bases. Germline CDR1 SGHNT, CDR2 YYREEE (reference sequence). The CDR3 is made up of 14 amino acids.

Notes on this clone: The same CDR3 also results from other DNA sequences found in this sample. The V and J genes are TRBV7-2 and TRBJ2-3; unclear D gene. The CDR3 length is 12 residues. Trimming pared 6 bases from V and 1 base from J, leaving 5 bases between. CDR1 and CDR2 from the germline V gene are SGHTA and FQGNSA. The CDR3 coding sequence is TGTGCCAGCAGTAGAGGCACAGATACGCAGTATTTT. This gives the protein CASSRGTDTQYF.

In nucleotides, the CDR3 is TGTGCCAGCAGCTTAGGTGCTAGCGGGTGGGGAGATACGCAGTATTTT. It specifies CASSLGASGWGDTQYF. The chain joins TRBV7-3 to TRBJ2-3; TRBD2 matches at 8 bases. V dropped 2 bases and J dropped 5; count of bases not matched to a gene: 9. Germline V gives CDR1 SGHTA, CDR2 FQGTGA. The CDR3 is 16 amino acids.

This clone appeared a few times. The germline gene is not matched at one end of the junction; a read error may be the cause. The chain employs TRBV7-9 and TRBJ2-5; 10 bases map to TRBD2. Germline values: CDR1 SEHNR, CDR2 FQNEAQ (reference sequence). The CDR3 runs 17 residues. CDR3 residues: CSSSLAFGLAVAETQYF. CDR3 DNA sequence: TGTTCCAGCAGCTTAGCTTTCGGACTAGCGGTTGCGGAGACCCAGTACTTC.

The chain joins TRBV2 to TRBJ2-6, with D maybe TRBD2 (6 bases). The CDR3 has 16 amino acids. Germline V lookup: CDR1 SNHLY, CDR2 FYNNEI. V was cut by 9 bases and J by 1 base, with 16 bases left in between. CDR3 loop: CARGAGRVSGANVLTF. In DNA form, the CDR3 reads TGTGCCAGGGGAGCGGGTAGAGTTTCTGGGGCCAACGTCCTGACTTTC.

This chain connects TRBV30 to TRBJ1-2, with 7 bases identical to TRBD1. This CDR3 has 14 amino acids. Per the germline V gene, CDR1 is GTSNPN and CDR2 is SVGIG (reference sequence). The ends lost 3 bases at V and 4 bases at J; junction bases unmatched: 8. For the CDR3, the DNA is TGTGCCTGGAGCCTGGACAGGTCTATCTATGGCTACACCTTC. Translation: CAWSLDRSIYGYTF.

The chain recombines TRBV7-2 with TRBJ1-1, with D maybe TRBD1 (5 bases). The CDR3 length is 13 residues. Trimming shortened V by 3 bases and J by 10 bases, and 15 bases separated the two germline ends. Germline lookup yields CDR1 SGHTA and CDR2 FQGNSA. The CDR3 coding sequence is TGTGCCAGCAGCTTTCAGGGCTACAGTGTAGCTTTCTTT. It specifies CASSFQGYSVAFF.